This T cell receptor (beta chain) was sequenced during a study of follicular helper T cells after annual influenza vaccination (dated by TCRdb to 2016 to 2017). Looking at the study overall: Blood was collected on days 0, 7 and 28 after each seasonal influenza vaccination. The 2013-2014 samples were cryopreserved, while the 2015 samples were processed right after collection. To study recall of cTfh clones, some subjects were followed across successive annual vaccinations spanning the 2013-2014, 2014-2015 and 2015-2016 seasons. Six subjects had multi-year samples: four covered two vaccination seasons and two covered three seasons. One week after vaccination, a second recruited cohort of about eleven subjects (Table S1) displayed a similar ICOS+CD38+ cTfh response. Beyond this particular receptor, the publication reports: In evaluating whether influenza clones were enriched, the possibility that the far larger non-cTfh compartments were undersampled could not be ruled out. ICOS+CD38+ cTfh clonality correlated with the frequency of that population, and its change correlated with the change in circulating plasmablast frequency. Successive annual vaccinations recalled a recurring oligoclonal ICOS+CD38+ cTfh response that included tetramer and AIM influenza-specific clonotypes. Only roughly 8.5-20% of analyzed cells yielded productive TCRB sequences, so sampling of rare clonotypes was not possible. Day 7 ICOS+CD38+ clones were most often found later in ICOS-CD38- cTfh, suggesting that subset may serve as a memory reservoir.

As encoded in the germline V gene, CDR1 is MDHEN while CDR2 is SYDVKM. V is reduced by 3 bases and J by 5 bases, leaving a spacing of 14 bases between them. From cysteine to phenylalanine, the CDR3 is 14 amino acids long. The entry retains the CDR3 DNA only, 42 bases that are in frame from base 1. The receptor library was made with the immunoSEQ multiplex PCR assay. Adaptive Biotechnologies handled the TCRB amplification, library preparation, sequencing and preliminary bioinformatics at Survey level resolution. As for the authors' bioinformatics: Clonality was computed in R as 1 minus normalized Shannon entropy; the Gini index was calculated with the R package ineq. The overlap score was defined as the summed counts of shared sequences divided by the total counts of all sequences in both compared samples. The significance of shared clonotypes was tested with Fisher's exact test, assuming a theoretical repertoire of 10^7 TCRB sequences. Entries here come from immuneACCESS through TCRdb and include only in-frame sequences with V and J called. Some clones fail to appear in such tables; in the studies checked, an unresolved V gene covers under half of the shortfall, and the cause of the remainder is unknown. V, J and clone size are those of that table, while D and trimming were read from the DNA. The sample table contains approximately 15,000 clones; only one count was recorded for 65% to 85% of them. In total, the top ten clones hold roughly 0.44% of the sample.

This clone has only a few counts. No antigen is known for it. No clone much larger than this one lies a single base away; base qualities are absent. Per the publication, the time point label means: 2015-2016 season, pre-vaccination. Adults were given seasonal inactivated influenza vaccine (Fluvarix), and sorted blood CD4 subsets were followed by TCRB sequencing before and after vaccination. To be eligible, subjects had to live in the community and must not have received influenza vaccine in the previous 6 months. Influenza vaccine contraindications, substance abuse, HIV/AIDS, active malignancy, immunomodulatory medication and active illness such as respiratory infection were included among the exclusion criteria. Per time point, between roughly 35 and 100 mL of blood was sampled. Ficoll-Paque PLUS or SepMate separation was used to isolate PBMC. As a non-Tfh subset for comparison, CXCR5- memory CD4 T cells were sorted. Cell subsets were sorted from PBMC on a BD FACS Aria before DNA extraction.

The sequence derives from an adult who received the influenza vaccine. The source material was CXCR5- memory CD4+ T cells sorted from blood, sampled on the day of influenza vaccination. The sample's cell subset or site, from its label and the paper: CXCR5- memory CD4 T cells. The rearrangement combines TRBV28 with TRBJ2-7, with the D call tentatively TRBD1 or TRBD2, each fitting 5 bases. The CDR3 corresponds to CASSLPGRENEQYF. The DNA reads TGTGCCAGCAGTTTGCCGGGGCGTGAGAACGAGCAGTACTTC.